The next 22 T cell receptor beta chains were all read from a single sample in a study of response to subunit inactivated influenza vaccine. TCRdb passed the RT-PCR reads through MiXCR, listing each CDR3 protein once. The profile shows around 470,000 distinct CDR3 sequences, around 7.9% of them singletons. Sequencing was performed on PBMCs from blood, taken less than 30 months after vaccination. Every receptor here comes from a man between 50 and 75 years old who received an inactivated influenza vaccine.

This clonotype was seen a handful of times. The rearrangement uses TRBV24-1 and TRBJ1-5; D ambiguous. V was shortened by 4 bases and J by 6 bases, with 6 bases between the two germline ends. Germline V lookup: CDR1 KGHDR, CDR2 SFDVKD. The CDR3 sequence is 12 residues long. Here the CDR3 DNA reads TGTGCCACCAGTGACGGGTTTCAGCCCCAGCATTTT. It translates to CATSDGFQPQHF.

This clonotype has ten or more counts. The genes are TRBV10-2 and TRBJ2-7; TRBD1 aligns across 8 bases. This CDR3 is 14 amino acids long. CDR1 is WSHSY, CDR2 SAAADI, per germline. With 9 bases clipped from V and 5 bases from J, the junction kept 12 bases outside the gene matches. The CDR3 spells CASLRTGYDNEQYF. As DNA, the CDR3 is TGCGCCAGTCTGAGGACAGGGTATGACAACGAGCAGTACTTC.

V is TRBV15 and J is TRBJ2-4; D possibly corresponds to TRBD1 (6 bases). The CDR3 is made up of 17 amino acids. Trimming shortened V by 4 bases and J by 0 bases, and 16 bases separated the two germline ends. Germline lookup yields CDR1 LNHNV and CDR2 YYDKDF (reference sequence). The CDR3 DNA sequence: TGTGCCACCAGCACCTTGAACCAGGGGAGAGCCAAAAACATTCAGTACTTC. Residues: CATSTLNQGRAKNIQYF.

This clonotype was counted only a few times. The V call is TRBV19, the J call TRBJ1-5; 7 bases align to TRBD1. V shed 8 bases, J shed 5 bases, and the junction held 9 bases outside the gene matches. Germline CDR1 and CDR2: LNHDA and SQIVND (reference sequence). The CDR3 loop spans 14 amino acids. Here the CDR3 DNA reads TGTGCCAGTCTGGGCACAGGGGAATATCAGCCCCAGCATTTT. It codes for CASLGTGEYQPQHF. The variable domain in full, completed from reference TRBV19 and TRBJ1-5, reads DGGITQSPKYLFRKEGQNVTLSCEQNLNHDAMYWYRQDPGQGLRLIYYSQIVNDFQKGDIAEGYSVSREKKESFPLTVTSAQKNPTAFYLCASLGTGEYQPQHFGDGTRLSIL.

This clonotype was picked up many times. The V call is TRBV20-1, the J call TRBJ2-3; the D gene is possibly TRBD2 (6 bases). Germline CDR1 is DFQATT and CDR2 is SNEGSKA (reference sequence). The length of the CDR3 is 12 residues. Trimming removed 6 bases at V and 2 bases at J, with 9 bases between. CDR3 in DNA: TGCAGTGCCGGGGGAAACACAGATACGCAGTATTTT. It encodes CSAGGNTDTQYF.

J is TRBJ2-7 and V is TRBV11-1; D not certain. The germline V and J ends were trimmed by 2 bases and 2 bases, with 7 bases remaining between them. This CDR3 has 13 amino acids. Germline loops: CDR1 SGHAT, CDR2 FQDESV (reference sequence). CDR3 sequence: CASSLYQTYEQYF. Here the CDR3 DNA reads TGTGCCAGCAGCTTATACCAGACCTACGAGCAGTACTTC.

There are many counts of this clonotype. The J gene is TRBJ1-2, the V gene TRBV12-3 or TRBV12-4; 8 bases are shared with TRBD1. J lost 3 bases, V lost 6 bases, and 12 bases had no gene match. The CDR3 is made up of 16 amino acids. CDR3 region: CASRNGQGPLHYGYTF. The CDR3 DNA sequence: TGTGCCAGCAGAAATGGACAGGGTCCCCTCCACTATGGCTACACCTTC.

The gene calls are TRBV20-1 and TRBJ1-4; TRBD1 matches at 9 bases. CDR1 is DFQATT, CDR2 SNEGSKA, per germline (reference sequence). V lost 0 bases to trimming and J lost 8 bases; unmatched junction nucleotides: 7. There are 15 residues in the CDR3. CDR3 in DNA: TGCAGTGCTAGAGAGGGCCCGGACAGGGGAGAAAAACTGTTTTTT. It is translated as CSAREGPDRGEKLFF.

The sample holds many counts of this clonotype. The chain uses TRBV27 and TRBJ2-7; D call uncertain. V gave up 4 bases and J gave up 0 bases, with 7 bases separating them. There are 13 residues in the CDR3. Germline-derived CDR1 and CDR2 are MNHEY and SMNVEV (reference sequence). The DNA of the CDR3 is TGTGCCAGCAGTTCGCTATTCTCCTACGAGCAGTACTTC. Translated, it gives CASSSLFSYEQYF.

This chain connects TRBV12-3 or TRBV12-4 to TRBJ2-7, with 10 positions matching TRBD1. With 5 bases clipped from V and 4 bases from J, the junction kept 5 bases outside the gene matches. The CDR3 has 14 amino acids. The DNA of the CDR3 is TGTGCCAGCAGTGAGACAGGGGGCGGGTACGAGCAGTACTTC. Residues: CASSETGGGYEQYF.

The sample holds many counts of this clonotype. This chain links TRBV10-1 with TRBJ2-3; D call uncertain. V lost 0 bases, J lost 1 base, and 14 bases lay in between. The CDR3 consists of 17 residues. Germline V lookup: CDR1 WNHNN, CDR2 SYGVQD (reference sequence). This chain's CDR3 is CASSESKATHGTDTQYF. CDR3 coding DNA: TGCGCCAGCAGTGAGTCGAAGGCTACCCACGGCACAGATACGCAGTATTTT.

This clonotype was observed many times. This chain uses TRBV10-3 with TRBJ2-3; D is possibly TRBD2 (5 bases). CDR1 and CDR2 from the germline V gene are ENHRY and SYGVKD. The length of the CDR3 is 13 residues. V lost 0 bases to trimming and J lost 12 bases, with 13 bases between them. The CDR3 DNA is TGTGCCATCAGTGAGTCGATTGGGAGTCTTCAGTATTTT. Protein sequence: CAISESIGSLQYF.

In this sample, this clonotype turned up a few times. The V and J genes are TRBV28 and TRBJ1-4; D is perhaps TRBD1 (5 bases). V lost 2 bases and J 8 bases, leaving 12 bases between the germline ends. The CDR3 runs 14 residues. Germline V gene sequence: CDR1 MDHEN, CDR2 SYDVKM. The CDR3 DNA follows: TGTGCCAGCAGTTTAACGGGACCTGGGGAAAAACTGTTTTTT. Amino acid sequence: CASSLTGPGEKLFF.

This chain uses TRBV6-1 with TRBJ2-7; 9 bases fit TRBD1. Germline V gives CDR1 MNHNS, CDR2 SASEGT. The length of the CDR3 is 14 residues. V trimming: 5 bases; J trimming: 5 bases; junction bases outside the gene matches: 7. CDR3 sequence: CASSLGTGFNEQYF. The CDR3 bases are TGTGCCAGCAGTCTCGGGACAGGGTTCAACGAGCAGTACTTC.

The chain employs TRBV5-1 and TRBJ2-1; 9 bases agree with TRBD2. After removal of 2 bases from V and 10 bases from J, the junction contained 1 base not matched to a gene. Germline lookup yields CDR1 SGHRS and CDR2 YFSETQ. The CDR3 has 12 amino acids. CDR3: CASSFGLAEQFF. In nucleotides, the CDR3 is TGCGCCAGCAGCTTCGGACTAGCGGAGCAGTTCTTC.

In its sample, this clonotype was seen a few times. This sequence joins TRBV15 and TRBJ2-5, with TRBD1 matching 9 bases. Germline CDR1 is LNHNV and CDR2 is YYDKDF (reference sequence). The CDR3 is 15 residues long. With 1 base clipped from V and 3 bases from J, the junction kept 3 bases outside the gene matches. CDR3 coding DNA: TGTGCCACCAGCAGAGCCTGGACAGGGGAAGAGACCCAGTACTTC. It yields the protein CATSRAWTGEETQYF.

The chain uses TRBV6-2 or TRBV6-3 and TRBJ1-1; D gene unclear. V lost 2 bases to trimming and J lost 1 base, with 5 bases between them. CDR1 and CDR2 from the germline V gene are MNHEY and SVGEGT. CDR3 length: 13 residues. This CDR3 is CASSYIGNTEAFF. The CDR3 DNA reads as TGTGCCAGCAGTTACATAGGGAACACTGAAGCTTTCTTT.

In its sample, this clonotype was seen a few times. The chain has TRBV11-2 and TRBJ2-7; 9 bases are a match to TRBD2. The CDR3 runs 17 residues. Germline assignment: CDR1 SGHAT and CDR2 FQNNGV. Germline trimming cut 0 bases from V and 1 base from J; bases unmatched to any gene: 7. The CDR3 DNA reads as TGTGCCAGCAGCTTAGACTGGGCTAGCGGGGTATCCTACGAGCAGTACTTC. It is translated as CASSLDWASGVSYEQYF. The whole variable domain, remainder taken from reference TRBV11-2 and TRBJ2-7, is EAGVAQSPRYKIIEKRQSVAFWCNPISGHATLYWYQQILGQGPKLLIQFQNNGVVDDSQLPKDRFSAERLKGVDSTLKIQPAKLEDSAVYLCASSLDWASGVSYEQYFGPGTRLTVT.

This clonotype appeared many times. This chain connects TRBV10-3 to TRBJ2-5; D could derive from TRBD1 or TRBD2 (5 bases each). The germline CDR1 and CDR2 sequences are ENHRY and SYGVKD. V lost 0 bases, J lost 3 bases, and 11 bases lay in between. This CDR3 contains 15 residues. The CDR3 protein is CAISESRVGEETQYF. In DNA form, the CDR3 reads TGTGCCATCAGTGAGTCCCGTGTGGGGGAAGAGACCCAGTACTTC.

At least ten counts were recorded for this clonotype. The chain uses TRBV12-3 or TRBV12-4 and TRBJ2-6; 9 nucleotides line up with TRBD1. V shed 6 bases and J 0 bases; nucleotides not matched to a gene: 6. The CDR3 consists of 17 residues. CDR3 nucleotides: TGTGCCAGCAGCCTGGGACAGGGTACCTCTGGGGCCAACGTCCTGACTTTC. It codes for CASSLGQGTSGANVLTF.

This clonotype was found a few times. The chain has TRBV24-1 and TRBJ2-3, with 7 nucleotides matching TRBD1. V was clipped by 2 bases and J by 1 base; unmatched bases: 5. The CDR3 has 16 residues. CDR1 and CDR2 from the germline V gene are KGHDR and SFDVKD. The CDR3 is CATSDSDGTGTDTQYF. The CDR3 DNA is TGTGCCACCAGTGATTCCGATGGGACAGGCACAGATACGCAGTATTTT.

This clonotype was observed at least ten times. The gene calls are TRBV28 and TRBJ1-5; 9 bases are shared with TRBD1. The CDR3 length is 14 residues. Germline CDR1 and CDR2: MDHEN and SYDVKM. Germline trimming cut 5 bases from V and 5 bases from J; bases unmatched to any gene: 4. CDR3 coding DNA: TGTGCCAGCAGTGGGACAGGGCTGTATCAGCCCCAGCATTTT. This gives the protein CASSGTGLYQPQHF.